The 21 T cell receptor beta chains reported below all come from one sample, sequenced in a study of cytomegalovirus exposure and HLA in healthy donors. Clones were sequenced by immunoSEQ multiplex PCR, and TCRdb holds only the in-frame ones, with some missing. Found here are 120,000 to 150,000 clones, 70% to 90% of them singletons; the top ten hold less than 3.5%. Sequencing was carried out using PBMCs. These receptors were taken from a man aged 18-30 years in good health and CMV-seronegative.

The genes are TRBV5-1 and TRBJ2-7, with TRBD2 identical over 8 bases. The CDR3 is made up of 16 amino acids. V shed 1 base, J shed 5 bases, and the junction held 11 bases outside the gene matches. Germline CDR1 is SGHRS and CDR2 is YFSETQ. This CDR3 is CASSLWSGGAKDEQYF. CDR3 nucleotide sequence: TGCGCCAGCAGCTTGTGGTCCGGGGGGGCTAAGGACGAGCAGTACTTC.

In its sample, this clone was seen once. Germline and junction disagree at one end, which may indicate a read error. This chain connects TRBV7-2 to TRBJ2-6; D call uncertain. CDR1 and CDR2 (germline): SGHTA, FQGNSA. This CDR3 is 13 amino acids long. CDR3 bases: TGTGCCGGCAGGTACTCTGGGGCCAACGTCCTGACTTTC. Translated, it gives CAGRYSGANVLTF.

This CDR3 reads CASSPGDRLYYGYTF. The CDR3 nucleotides are TGTGCCAGCTCACCTGGGGACAGGTTGTACTATGGCTACACCTTC. The J gene is TRBJ1-2, the V gene TRBV18; the match to TRBD1 covers 8 bases. CDR3 length: 15 amino acids. The germline gives CDR1 KGHSH, CDR2 LQKENI. With V trimmed by 3 bases and J by 3 bases, 6 bases remained unmatched.

The gene calls are TRBV28 and TRBJ2-2; TRBD2 agrees at 10 bases. This CDR3 region has 16 residues. Germline CDR1 and CDR2: MDHEN and SYDVKM. The ends lost 5 bases at V and 6 bases at J; junction bases unmatched: 9. The CDR3 DNA follows: TGTGCCAGCAGTAGAGAAGGACTAGCGGTTGCCGGGGAGCTGTTTTTT. This translates into CASSREGLAVAGELFF.

The chain is built from TRBV20-1 and TRBJ2-1; D uncertain. Trimming cost V 3 bases and J 10 bases, with 7 bases left between them. CDR1 and CDR2 from the germline V gene are DFQATT and SNEGSKA (reference sequence). The CDR3 extends over 10 amino acids. CDR3 sequence: CSASIEEQFF. The CDR3 DNA reads as TGCAGTGCTAGTATCGAGGAGCAGTTCTTC.

V is TRBV5-4 and J is TRBJ2-1; 7 positions agree with TRBD1. V lost 1 base to trimming and J lost 5 bases; unmatched junction nucleotides: 3. Per the germline V gene, CDR1 is SGHNT and CDR2 is YYREEE (reference sequence). The CDR3 contains 14 residues. The CDR3 loop reads CASSLNTGDNEQFF. DNA of the CDR3: TGTGCCAGCAGCTTGAATACAGGGGACAATGAGCAGTTCTTC.

The chain links TRBV19 to TRBJ2-7; D possibly corresponds to TRBD2 (6 bases). V lost 6 bases and J 7 bases, leaving 22 bases between the germline ends. CDR1 LNHDA and CDR2 SQIVND come from the germline V gene (reference sequence). CDR3 length: 15 residues. This CDR3 reads CASRPTGPRRGEQYF. For the CDR3, the DNA is TGTGCCAGTAGACCCACTGGCCCAAGGCGGGGTGAGCAGTACTTC.

The chain links TRBV7-2 to TRBJ2-1, with 10 bases fitting TRBD2. CDR1 is SGHTA and CDR2 is FQGNSA in the germline V gene. This CDR3 has 16 residues. Losses at the gene ends were 5 bases for V and 6 bases for J; bases not matched to a gene: 10. The CDR3 region has the DNA TGTGCCAGCAGCCGAAGCAGCGGGAGGGCGGGCAATGAGCAGTTCTTC. Amino acid sequence: CASSRSSGRAGNEQFF.

V gene TRBV27 combines with J gene TRBJ1-1; no clear D gene. The CDR3 totals 15 residues. Trimming shortened V by 0 bases and J by 2 bases, and 10 bases separated the two germline ends. Germline V gene lookup returns CDR1 MNHEY and CDR2 SMNVEV (reference sequence). The CDR3 region is CASSLSAGINTEAFF. Here the CDR3 DNA reads TGTGCCAGCAGTTTATCGGCGGGAATCAACACTGAAGCTTTCTTT.

CDR3 sequence reads: CAWGRDSGYEQYF. The DNA of the CDR3 is TGTGCCTGGGGGAGGGACTCTGGCTACGAGCAGTACTTC. The gene calls are TRBV30 and TRBJ2-7; 7 nucleotides align to TRBD2. Germline trimming cut 5 bases from V and 3 bases from J; bases unmatched to any gene: 7. The CDR3 extends over 13 amino acids. Germline CDR1 reads GTSNPN; CDR2 reads SVGIG (reference sequence).

The chain uses TRBV27 and TRBJ2-7; D remains unclear. CDR3 length: 14 amino acids. V lost 1 base, J lost 2 bases, and 9 bases lay in between. Germline-derived CDR1 and CDR2 are MNHEY and SMNVEV (reference sequence). The CDR3 loop is CASSLWQVPYEQYF. The CDR3 nucleotides read TGTGCCAGCAGTTTATGGCAGGTCCCCTACGAGCAGTACTTC.

The chain recombines TRBV18 with TRBJ2-3; D not resolved. This CDR3 region has 14 residues. V lost 5 bases and J lost 2, with 11 bases in between. From germline, CDR1 is KGHSH and CDR2 LQKENI. CDR3 in DNA: TGTGCCAGCTCATTAAACAGTATCACAGATACGCAGTATTTT. It specifies CASSLNSITDTQYF.

V is TRBV21-1 and J is TRBJ1-5; TRBD1 is the table's D call, not checked against the DNA. TRBV21-1 has pseudogene status. CDR3 length equals 17 residues. CDR3 residues: CASSTHSGTGDNQPQHF. For the CDR3, the DNA is TGTGCCAGCAGCACCCACTCCGGGACAGGGGACAATCAGCCCCAGCATTTT.

The count of this clone is one. The V gene is TRBV2, the J gene TRBJ2-5, with 8 bases matching TRBD2. Germline V gives CDR1 SNHLY, CDR2 FYNNEI. Trimming removed 5 bases from V and 2 bases from J; junction bases left unmatched: 4. This CDR3 is built from 14 residues. The CDR3 protein is CASSRGTRQETQYF. DNA of the CDR3: TGTGCCAGCAGTCGTGGGACTAGGCAAGAGACCCAGTACTTC.

The rearrangement joins TRBV6-1 to TRBJ2-6; the D is unclear. The CDR3 loop spans 14 amino acids. Trimming pared 1 base from V and 1 base from J, leaving 2 bases between. Germline V gene data show CDR1 as MNHNS and CDR2 as SASEGT. The CDR3 DNA reads TGTGCCAGCAGTGAAGTATCTGGGGCCAACGTCCTGACTTTC. Translating it yields CASSEVSGANVLTF.

This clone was detected a few times. The chain is built from TRBV23-1 and TRBJ1-5; 11 nucleotides line up with TRBD1. TRBV23-1 is an open reading frame whose function is uncertain. Trimming at V came to 3 bases and at J to 0 bases, leaving 13 bases not matched to a gene. The CDR3 is 20 residues long. The CDR3 loop reads CASSHRGRTGGEYSNQPQHF. DNA of the CDR3: TGCGCCAGCAGTCACCGAGGACGGACAGGGGGCGAATATAGCAATCAGCCCCAGCATTTT.

The J gene is TRBJ1-1, the V gene TRBV29-1; D unresolved. The CDR3 has 11 residues. V lost 5 bases to trimming and J lost 1 base, with 5 bases between them. CDR1 is SQVTM, CDR2 ANQGSEA, per germline. The CDR3 protein is CSVNGNTEAFF. The CDR3 DNA reads TGCAGCGTTAACGGGAACACTGAAGCTTTCTTT. Using reference TRBV29-1 and TRBJ1-1 for the parts outside the CDR3, the full variable domain is SAVISQKPSRDICQRGTSLTIQCQVDSQVTMMFWYRQQPGQSLTLIATANQGSEATYESGFVIDKFPISRPNLTFSTLTVSNMSPEDSSIYLCSVNGNTEAFFGQGTRLTVV.

This clone came up a few times. This sequence joins TRBV27 and TRBJ2-2, with TRBD1 as a possible D gene (6 bases). Deletions cut 5 bases from V and 6 bases from J, with 13 bases between. This CDR3 spans 14 amino acids. CDR1 and CDR2 (germline): MNHEY, SMNVEV (reference sequence). The CDR3 loop is CASSPLTGPGELFF. CDR3 nucleotide sequence: TGTGCCAGCAGTCCCCTGACAGGTCCCGGGGAGCTGTTTTTT.

The chain couples TRBV4-1 to TRBJ2-1; 9 bases are shared with TRBD1. CDR1 is MGHRA and CDR2 is YSYEKL in the germline V gene. With V trimmed by 0 bases and J by 6 bases, 0 bases remained unmatched. This CDR3 is 14 amino acids long. CDR3 region: CASSQEDRGNEQFF. The DNA for the CDR3 is TGCGCCAGCAGCCAAGAGGACAGGGGCAATGAGCAGTTCTTC.

This clone has just one count. The chain carries TRBV27 and TRBJ2-3; 8 positions agree with TRBD1. CDR3 size: 14 residues. The trim removed 5 bases at V and 4 bases at J, leaving 5 bases unmatched. The germline V gene encodes CDR1 MNHEY and CDR2 SMNVEV (reference sequence). Here the CDR3 DNA reads TGTGCCAGCAGTCCCCGACAGGGGCCAGATACGCAGTATTTT. It yields the protein CASSPRQGPDTQYF.

The V and J genes are TRBV4-1 and TRBJ2-7; 7 bases align to TRBD1. CDR3 length: 14 amino acids. V was pared by 3 bases and J by 4 bases, with 6 bases of the junction left unmatched. Looked up from germline, CDR1 is MGHRA and CDR2 is YSYEKL. CDR3 in amino acids: CASSHPQGEYEQYF. The CDR3 DNA is TGCGCCAGCAGCCACCCCCAGGGGGAATACGAGCAGTACTTC.